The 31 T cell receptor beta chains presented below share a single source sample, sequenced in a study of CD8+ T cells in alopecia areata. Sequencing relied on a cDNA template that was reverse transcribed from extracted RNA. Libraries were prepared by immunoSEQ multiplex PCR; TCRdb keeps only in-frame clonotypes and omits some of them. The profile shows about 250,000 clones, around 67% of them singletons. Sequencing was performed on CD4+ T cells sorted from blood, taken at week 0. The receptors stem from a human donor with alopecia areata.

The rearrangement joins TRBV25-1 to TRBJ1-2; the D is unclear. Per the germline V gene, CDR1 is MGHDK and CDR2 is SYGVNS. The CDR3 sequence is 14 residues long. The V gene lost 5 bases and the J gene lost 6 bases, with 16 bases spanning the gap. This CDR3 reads CASSSRSRLDGYTF. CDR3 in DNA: TGTGCCAGCAGTTCCCGGAGCCGCCTCGATGGCTACACCTTC.

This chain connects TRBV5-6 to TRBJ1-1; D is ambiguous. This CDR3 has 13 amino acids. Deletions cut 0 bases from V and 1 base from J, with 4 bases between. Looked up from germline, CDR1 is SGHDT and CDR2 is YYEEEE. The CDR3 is CASSLEQNTEAFF. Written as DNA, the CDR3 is TGTGCCAGCAGCTTGGAGCAGAACACTGAAGCTTTCTTT.

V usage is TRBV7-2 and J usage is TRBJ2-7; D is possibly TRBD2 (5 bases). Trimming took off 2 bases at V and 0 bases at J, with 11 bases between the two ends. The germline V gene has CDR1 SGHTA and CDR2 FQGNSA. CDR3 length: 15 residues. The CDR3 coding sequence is TGTGCCAGCAGCTTAAACCCCGGGATCTCCTACGAGCAGTACTTC. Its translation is CASSLNPGISYEQYF.

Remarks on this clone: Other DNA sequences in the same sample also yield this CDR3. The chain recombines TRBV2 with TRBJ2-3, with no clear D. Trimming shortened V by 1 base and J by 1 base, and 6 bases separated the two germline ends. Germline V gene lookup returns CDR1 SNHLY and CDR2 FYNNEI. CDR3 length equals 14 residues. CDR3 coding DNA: TGTGCCAGCAGTGAAGGGACGCGCACAGATACGCAGTATTTT. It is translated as CASSEGTRTDTQYF.

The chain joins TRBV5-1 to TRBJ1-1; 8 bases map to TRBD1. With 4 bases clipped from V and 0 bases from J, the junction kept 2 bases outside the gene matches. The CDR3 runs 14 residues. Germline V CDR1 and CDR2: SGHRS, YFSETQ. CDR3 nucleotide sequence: TGCGCCAGCAGCCAGGACAGGGTGAACACTGAAGCTTTCTTT. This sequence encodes CASSQDRVNTEAFF. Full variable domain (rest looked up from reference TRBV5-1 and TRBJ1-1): KAGVTQTPRYLIKTRGQQVTLSCSPISGHRSVSWYQQTPGQGLQFLFEYFSETQRNKGNFPGRFSGRQFSNSRSEMNVSTLELGDSALYLCASSQDRVNTEAFFGQGTRLTVV.

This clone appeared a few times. CDR3 nucleotide sequence: TGTGCCAGCCGGGACAGGGGTAGTGAAAAACTGTTTTTT. Translation: CASRDRGSEKLFF. J is TRBJ1-4 and V is TRBV6-5; 10 bases line up with TRBD1. Germline V gene sequence: CDR1 MNHEY, CDR2 SVGAGI. The CDR3 runs 13 residues. J gave up 7 bases and V 8 bases, and 4 bases lay outside the gene matches.

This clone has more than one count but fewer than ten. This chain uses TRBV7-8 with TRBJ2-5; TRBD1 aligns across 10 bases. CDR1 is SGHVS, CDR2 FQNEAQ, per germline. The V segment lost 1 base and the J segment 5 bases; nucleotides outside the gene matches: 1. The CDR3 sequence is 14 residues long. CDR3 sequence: CASSLGQGAETQYF. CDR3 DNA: TGTGCCAGCAGCTTAGGACAGGGGGCGGAGACCCAGTACTTC.

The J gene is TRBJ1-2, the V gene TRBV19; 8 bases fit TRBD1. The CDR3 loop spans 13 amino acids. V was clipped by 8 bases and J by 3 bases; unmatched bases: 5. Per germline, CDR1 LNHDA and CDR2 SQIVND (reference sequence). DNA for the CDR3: TGTGCCAGTCGAGAACAGGGGGACTATGGCTACACCTTC. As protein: CASREQGDYGYTF. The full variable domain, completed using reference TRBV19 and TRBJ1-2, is DGGITQSPKYLFRKEGQNVTLSCEQNLNHDAMYWYRQDPGQGLRLIYYSQIVNDFQKGDIAEGYSVSREKKESFPLTVTSAQKNPTAFYLCASREQGDYGYTFGSGTRLTVV.

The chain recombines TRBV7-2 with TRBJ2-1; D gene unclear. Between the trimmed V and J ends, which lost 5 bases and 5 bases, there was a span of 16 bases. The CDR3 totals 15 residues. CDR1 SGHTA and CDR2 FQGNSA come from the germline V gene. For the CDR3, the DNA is TGTGCCAGCAGCCATGGCCGGGCTAAACACAATGAGCAGTTCTTC. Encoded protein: CASSHGRAKHNEQFF.

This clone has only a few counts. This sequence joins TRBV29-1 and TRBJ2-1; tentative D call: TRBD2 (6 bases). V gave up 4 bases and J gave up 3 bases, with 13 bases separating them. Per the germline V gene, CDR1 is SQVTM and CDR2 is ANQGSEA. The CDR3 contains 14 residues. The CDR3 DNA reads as TGCAGCGTTGGGGGAGGTCAGTTCTACAATGAGCAGTTCTTC. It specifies CSVGGGQFYNEQFF.

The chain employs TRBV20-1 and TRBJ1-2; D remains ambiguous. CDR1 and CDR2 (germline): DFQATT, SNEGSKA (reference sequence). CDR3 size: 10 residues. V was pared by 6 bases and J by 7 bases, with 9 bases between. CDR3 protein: CSAWESGYTF. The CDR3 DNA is TGCAGTGCCTGGGAGAGTGGCTACACCTTC.

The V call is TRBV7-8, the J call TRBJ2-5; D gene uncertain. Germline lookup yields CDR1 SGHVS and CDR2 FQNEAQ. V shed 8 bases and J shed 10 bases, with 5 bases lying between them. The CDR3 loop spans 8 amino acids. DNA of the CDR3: TGTGCCAGCGACCTCCAGTACTTC. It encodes CASDLQYF.

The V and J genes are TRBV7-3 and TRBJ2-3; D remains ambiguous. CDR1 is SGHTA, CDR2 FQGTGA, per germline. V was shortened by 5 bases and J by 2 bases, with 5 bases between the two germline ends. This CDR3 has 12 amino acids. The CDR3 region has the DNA TGTGCCAGCAGCCCCCCCACAGATACGCAGTATTTT. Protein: CASSPPTDTQYF.

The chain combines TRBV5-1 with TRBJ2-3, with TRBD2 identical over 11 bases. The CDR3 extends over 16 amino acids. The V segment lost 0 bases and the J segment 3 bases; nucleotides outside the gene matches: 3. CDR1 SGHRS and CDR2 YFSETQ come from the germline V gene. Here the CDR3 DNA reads TGCGCCAGCAGCTTGGGACTAGCGGGACATACAGATACGCAGTATTTT. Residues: CASSLGLAGHTDTQYF.

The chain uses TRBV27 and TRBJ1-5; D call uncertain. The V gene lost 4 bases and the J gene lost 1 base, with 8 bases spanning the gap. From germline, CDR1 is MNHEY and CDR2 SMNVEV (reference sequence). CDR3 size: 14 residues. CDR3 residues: CASSSQGSNQPQHF. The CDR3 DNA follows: TGTGCCAGCAGTTCTCAAGGGAGCAATCAGCCCCAGCATTTT.

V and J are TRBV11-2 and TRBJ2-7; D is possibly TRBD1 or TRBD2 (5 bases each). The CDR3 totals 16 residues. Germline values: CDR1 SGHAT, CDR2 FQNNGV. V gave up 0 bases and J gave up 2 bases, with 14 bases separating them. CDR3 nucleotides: TGTGCCAGCAGCTTAGATAGGTGGGGGTGGACCTACGAGCAGTACTTC. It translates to CASSLDRWGWTYEQYF.

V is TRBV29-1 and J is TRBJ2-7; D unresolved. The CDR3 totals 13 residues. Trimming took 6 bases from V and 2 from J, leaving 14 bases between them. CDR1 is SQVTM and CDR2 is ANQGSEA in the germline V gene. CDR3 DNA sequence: TGCAGCGTCCAGGCAGCAGCAACCTACGAGCAGTACTTC. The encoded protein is CSVQAAATYEQYF.

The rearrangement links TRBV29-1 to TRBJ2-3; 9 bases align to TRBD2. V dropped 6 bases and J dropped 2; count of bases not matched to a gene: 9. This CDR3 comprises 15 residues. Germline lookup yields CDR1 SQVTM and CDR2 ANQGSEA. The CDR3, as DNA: TGCAGCGTGAGCGGTGGCGGGGGGGCCACAGATACGCAGTATTTT. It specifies CSVSGGGGATDTQYF.

DNA for the CDR3: TGTGCTAGTGGTTTGGAGGTCGGGGAGCTGTTTTTT. Amino acid sequence: CASGLEVGELFF. The chain couples TRBV12-5 to TRBJ2-2; D is ambiguous. Trimming removed 1 base from V and 7 bases from J, with 4 bases in between. CDR1 LGHNT and CDR2 FRNRAP come from the germline V gene. This CDR3 is built from 12 residues.

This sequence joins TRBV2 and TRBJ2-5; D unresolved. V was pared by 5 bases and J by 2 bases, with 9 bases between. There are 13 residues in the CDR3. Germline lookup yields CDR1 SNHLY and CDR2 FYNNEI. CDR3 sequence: CASSLNRQETQYF. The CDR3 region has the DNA TGTGCCAGCAGTTTGAACAGACAAGAGACCCAGTACTTC.

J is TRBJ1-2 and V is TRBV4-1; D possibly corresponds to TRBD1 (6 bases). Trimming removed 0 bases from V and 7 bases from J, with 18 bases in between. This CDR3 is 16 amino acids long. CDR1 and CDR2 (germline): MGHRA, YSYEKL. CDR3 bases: TGCGCCAGCAGCCAAGACTCCTCGGGGGCAGTGGGTGGCTACACCTTC. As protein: CASSQDSSGAVGGYTF.

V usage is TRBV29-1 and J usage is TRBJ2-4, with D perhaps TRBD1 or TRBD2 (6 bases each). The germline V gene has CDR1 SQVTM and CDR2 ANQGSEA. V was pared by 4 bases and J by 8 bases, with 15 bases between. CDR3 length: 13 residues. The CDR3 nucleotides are TGCAGCGTTGCCCGGGGGCGTGGGGACATTCAGTACTTC. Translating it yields CSVARGRGDIQYF.

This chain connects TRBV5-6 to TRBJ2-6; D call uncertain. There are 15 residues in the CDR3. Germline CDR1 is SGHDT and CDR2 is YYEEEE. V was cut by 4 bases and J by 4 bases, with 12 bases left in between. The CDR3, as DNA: TGTGCCAGCAGCCCTATGACGGAAGGGGCCAACGTCCTGACTTTC. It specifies CASSPMTEGANVLTF.

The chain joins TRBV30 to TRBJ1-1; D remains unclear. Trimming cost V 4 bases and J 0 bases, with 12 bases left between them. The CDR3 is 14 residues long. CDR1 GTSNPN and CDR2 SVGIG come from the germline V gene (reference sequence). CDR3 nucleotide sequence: TGTGCCTGGACCGCCTTCCCCATGAACACTGAAGCTTTCTTT. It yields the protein CAWTAFPMNTEAFF. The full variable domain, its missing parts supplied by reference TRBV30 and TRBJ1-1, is SQTIHQWPATLVQPVGSPLSLECTVEGTSNPNLYWYRQAAGRGLQLLFYSVGIGQISSEVPQNLSASRPQDRQFILSSKKLLLSDSGFYLCAWTAFPMNTEAFFGQGTRLTVV.

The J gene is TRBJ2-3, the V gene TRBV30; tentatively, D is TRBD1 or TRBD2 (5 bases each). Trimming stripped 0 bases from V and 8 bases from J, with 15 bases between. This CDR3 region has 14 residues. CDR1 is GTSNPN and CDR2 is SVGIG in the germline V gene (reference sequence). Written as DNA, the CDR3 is TGTGCCTGGAGTGTTTGGGGACCCGAGGGTACGCAGTATTTT. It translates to CAWSVWGPEGTQYF.

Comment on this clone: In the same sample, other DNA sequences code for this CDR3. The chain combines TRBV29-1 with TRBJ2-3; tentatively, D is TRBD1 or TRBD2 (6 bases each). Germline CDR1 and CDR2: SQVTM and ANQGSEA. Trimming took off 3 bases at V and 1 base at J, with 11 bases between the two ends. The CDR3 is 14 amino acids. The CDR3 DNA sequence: TGCAGCGTTGAGGGGGGCAAGGGCACAGATACGCAGTATTTT. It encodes CSVEGGKGTDTQYF.

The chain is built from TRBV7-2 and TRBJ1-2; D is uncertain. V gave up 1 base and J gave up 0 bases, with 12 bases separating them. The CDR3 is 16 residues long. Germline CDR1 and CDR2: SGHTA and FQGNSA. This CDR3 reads CASSLVGGPTNYGYTF. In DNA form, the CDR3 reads TGTGCCAGCAGCTTAGTCGGAGGCCCAACTAACTATGGCTACACCTTC.

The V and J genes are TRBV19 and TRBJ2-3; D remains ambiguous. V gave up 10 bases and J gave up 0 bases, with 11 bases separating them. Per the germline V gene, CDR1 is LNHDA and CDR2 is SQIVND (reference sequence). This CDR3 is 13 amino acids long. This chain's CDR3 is CATRSTSTDTQYF. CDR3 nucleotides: TGTGCCACCCGTTCGACCAGCACAGATACGCAGTATTTT.

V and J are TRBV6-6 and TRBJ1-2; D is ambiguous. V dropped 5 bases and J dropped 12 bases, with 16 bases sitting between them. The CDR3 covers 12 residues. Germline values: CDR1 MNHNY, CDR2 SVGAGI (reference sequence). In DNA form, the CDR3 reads TGTGCCAGCAGTCTTGACCGCATCAGTCACACCTTC. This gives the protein CASSLDRISHTF.

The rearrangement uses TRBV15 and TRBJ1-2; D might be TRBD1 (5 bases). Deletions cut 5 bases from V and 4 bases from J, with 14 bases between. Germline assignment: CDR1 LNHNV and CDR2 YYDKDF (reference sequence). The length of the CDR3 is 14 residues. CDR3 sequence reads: CATSGEWGTYGYTF. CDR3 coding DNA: TGTGCCACCAGCGGGGAATGGGGGACCTATGGCTACACCTTC.

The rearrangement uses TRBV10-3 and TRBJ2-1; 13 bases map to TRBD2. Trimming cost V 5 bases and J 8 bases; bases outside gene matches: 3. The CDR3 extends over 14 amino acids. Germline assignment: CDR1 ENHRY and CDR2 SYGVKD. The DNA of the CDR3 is TGTGCCATCAGTATGGGGACTAGCGGGGATGAGCAGTTCTTC. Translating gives CAISMGTSGDEQFF.